A single sample gave rise to the 14 T cell receptor beta chains below, sequenced in a study of OX40 agonist ivuxolimab in advanced cancers. Assay: immunoSEQ multiplex PCR; the TCRdb copy retains only in-frame clones and omits some. The repertoire consists of around 140,000 clones, with about 93% occurring once and the leading ten covering more than 0.8%. Sequenced material: CD4+ or CD8+ T cells sorted from blood, taken in a trial of the OX40 agonist ivuxolimab. The receptors stem from an adult with an advanced solid tumor such as melanoma, head and neck, liver or kidney cancer.

This clone was seen a single time. The chain uses TRBV5-4 and TRBJ2-3; D is ambiguous. Germline-derived CDR1 and CDR2 are SGHNT and YYREEE (reference sequence). V lost 0 bases, J lost 1 base, and 6 bases lay in between. The CDR3 has 14 amino acids. This CDR3 is CASSLGGGTDTQYF. Written as DNA, the CDR3 is TGTGCCAGCAGCTTGGGCGGTGGCACAGATACGCAGTATTTT.

This clone was detected only a few times. The CDR3 region is CASSLEGQGSSPLHF. The CDR3 nucleotides read TGCGCCAGCAGCTTGGAGGGACAGGGATCCTCACCCCTCCACTTT. V gene TRBV5-1 combines with J gene TRBJ1-6; 9 bases map to TRBD1. The J segment lost 10 bases and the V segment lost 0 bases, leaving 5 bases of the junction unmatched. This CDR3 is built from 15 residues. The germline CDR1 and CDR2 sequences are SGHRS and YFSETQ.

V is TRBV27 and J is TRBJ2-1; TRBD2 matches at 8 bases. The V gene end was trimmed by 2 bases and the J gene end by 4 bases; junction bases not matched to a gene: 7. The length of the CDR3 is 16 residues. Germline CDR1 reads MNHEY; CDR2 reads SMNVEV (reference sequence). CDR3 DNA sequence: TGTGCCAGCAGTTTAAAATTGGGACTAGGGTACAATGAGCAGTTCTTC. This encodes CASSLKLGLGYNEQFF.

The chain is built from TRBV27 and TRBJ2-2; the D gene could be TRBD1 or TRBD2 (5 bases each). The V gene's germline CDR1 is MNHEY and CDR2 SMNVEV (reference sequence). CDR3 length: 15 amino acids. Between the trimmed V and J ends, which lost 3 bases and 1 base, there was a span of 9 bases. CDR3 sequence: CASSFGGQNTGELFF. DNA of the CDR3: TGTGCCAGCAGTTTTGGGGGTCAGAACACCGGGGAGCTGTTTTTT.

CDR3 DNA sequence: TGTGCCAGCAGCTTTAGATGGACAGCCCCAACTAATGAAAAACTGTTTTTT. Translating it yields CASSFRWTAPTNEKLFF. The chain joins TRBV27 to TRBJ1-4; possibly TRBD1 for D (6 bases). Trimming cost V 6 bases and J 0 bases, with 17 bases left between them. The length of the CDR3 is 17 residues. Germline V gives CDR1 MNHEY, CDR2 SMNVEV (reference sequence).

The chain is built from TRBV4-1 and TRBJ1-1; tentatively, D is TRBD1 (6 bases). CDR1 and CDR2 (germline): MGHRA, YSYEKL. This CDR3 contains 16 residues. Trimming left V 6 bases short and J 4 bases short, with 21 bases between. The CDR3 nucleotides read TGCGCCAGCAGGGTACAGGGCCTTGATTTTGCCACTGAAGCTTTCTTT. Its translation: CASRVQGLDFATEAFF.

This clone is a singleton in its sample. The chain is built from TRBV9 and TRBJ2-5; D assignment may be TRBD1 or TRBD2 (5 bases each). The CDR3 consists of 15 residues. Per the germline V gene, CDR1 is SGDLS and CDR2 is YYNGEE. V was cut by 1 base and J by 3 bases, with 13 bases left in between. DNA of the CDR3: TGTGCCAGCAGCGTAAAGAGGGGCCGAGAAGAGACCCAGTACTTC. Translation gives CASSVKRGREETQYF. Together with reference TRBV9 and TRBJ2-5, the CDR3 gives the full variable domain: DSGVTQTPKHLITATGQRVTLRCSPRSGDLSVYWYQQSLDQGLQFLIQYYNGEERAKGNILERFSAQQFPDLHSELNLSSLELGDSALYFCASSVKRGREETQYFGPGTRLLVL.

V gene TRBV18 combines with J gene TRBJ2-7; the match to TRBD2 covers 12 bases. The CDR3 is 15 residues long. CDR1 is KGHSH and CDR2 is LQKENI in the germline V gene. V trimming: 6 bases; J trimming: 2 bases; junction bases outside the gene matches: 5. CDR3: CASSPGLAGPYEQYF. Here the CDR3 DNA reads TGTGCCAGCTCTCCCGGACTAGCGGGACCCTACGAGCAGTACTTC.

The chain links TRBV7-2 to TRBJ2-1, with no clear D. V lost 1 base and J lost 6, with 13 bases in between. This CDR3 spans 15 amino acids. The germline V gene has CDR1 SGHTA and CDR2 FQGNSA. CDR3 in amino acids: CASSLGVGSFNEQFF. The CDR3 bases are TGTGCCAGCAGCTTAGGTGTGGGCTCATTCAATGAGCAGTTCTTC.

This sequence joins TRBV29-1 and TRBJ1-2, with 7 bases that match TRBD1. J gave up 4 bases and V 5 bases, and 4 bases lay outside the gene matches. Germline CDR1 reads SQVTM; CDR2 reads ANQGSEA. This CDR3 spans 12 amino acids. CDR3 bases: TGCAGCGTTACCAACAGGGGCTATGGCTACACCTTC. It is translated as CSVTNRGYGYTF.

V gene TRBV5-6 combines with J gene TRBJ2-7; 8 bases agree with TRBD1. The trim removed 5 bases at V and 0 bases at J, leaving 7 bases unmatched. This CDR3 contains 15 residues. The germline V gene has CDR1 SGHDT and CDR2 YYEEEE. CDR3 nucleotide sequence: TGTGCCAGCAGACTCGGACAGGGAACCTCCTACGAGCAGTACTTC. It specifies CASRLGQGTSYEQYF.

This clone was counted once. The chain combines TRBV19 with TRBJ2-3; 8 bases map to TRBD2. CDR3 size: 13 residues. With V trimmed by 6 bases and J by 1 base, 0 bases remained unmatched. CDR1 LNHDA and CDR2 SQIVND come from the germline V gene (reference sequence). The CDR3 protein is CASRTSGTDTQYF. In DNA form, the CDR3 reads TGTGCCAGTAGGACTAGCGGCACAGATACGCAGTATTTT. Full variable domain (outside the CDR3, taken from reference TRBV19 and TRBJ2-3): DGGITQSPKYLFRKEGQNVTLSCEQNLNHDAMYWYRQDPGQGLRLIYYSQIVNDFQKGDIAEGYSVSREKKESFPLTVTSAQKNPTAFYLCASRTSGTDTQYFGPGTRLTVL.

The rearrangement joins TRBV10-3 to TRBJ2-3; TRBD1 might be the D (7 bases). The V end lost 3 bases, the J end lost 6 bases, and 16 bases lay between the germline ends. The CDR3 is made up of 15 amino acids. Germline V gene data show CDR1 as ENHRY and CDR2 as SYGVKD. CDR3 sequence: CAISEEGPGGDTQYF. The CDR3 coding sequence is TGTGCCATCAGTGAAGAGGGCCCAGGGGGGGATACGCAGTATTTT.

V and J are TRBV19 and TRBJ2-7; the D gene is possibly TRBD1 (8 bases). Germline V CDR1 and CDR2: LNHDA, SQIVND (reference sequence). The V end lost 2 bases, the J end lost 0 bases, and 17 bases lay between the germline ends. The CDR3 covers 17 residues. The CDR3 reads CASSIWTGTIPSYEQYF. CDR3 coding DNA: TGTGCCAGTAGTATATGGACAGGGACTATCCCCTCCTACGAGCAGTACTTC. Combining the CDR3 with reference TRBV19 and TRBJ2-7 gives the whole variable domain DGGITQSPKYLFRKEGQNVTLSCEQNLNHDAMYWYRQDPGQGLRLIYYSQIVNDFQKGDIAEGYSVSREKKESFPLTVTSAQKNPTAFYLCASSIWTGTIPSYEQYFGPGTRLTVT.